This entry features one T cell receptor (beta chain) sequence. The data derive from a study of blood T cell repertoires in COVID-19. TCRdb's copy holds only in-frame clones and misses some; the assay was immunoSEQ multiplex PCR. This table has 65,000 to 95,000 clones, about 80% appearing once. The clonotype comes from a man between 50 and 59 years old with active or convalescent COVID-19. Sequenced input: peripheral blood.

DNA of the CDR3: TGTGCCTGGAGTCGGGGGGCTGAAGCTTTCTTT. It translates to CAWSRGAEAFF. The chain links TRBV30 to TRBJ1-1; TRBD1 might be the D (5 bases). V gave up 2 bases and J gave up 6 bases, with 7 bases separating them. The CDR3 totals 11 residues. The germline CDR1 and CDR2 sequences are GTSNPN and SVGIG (reference sequence).